Listed here is a single T cell receptor (beta chain). What it recognizes is unknown. It was with 60 Vbeta and 13 Jbeta primers that the PCR ran. Only in-frame clones appear in the TCRdb table, and some are missing; sequencing was by immunoSEQ multiplex PCR. This repertoire includes around 100,000 clones. This entry is derived from a study of cytomegalovirus exposure and HLA in healthy donors. Study results and limitations: In a later analysis, compared with equally common non-associated chains, HLA-associated beta chains were more expanded.

The CDR3 totals 15 residues. J was trimmed by 0 bases and V by 3 bases; bases with no gene match: 4. Germline V CDR1 and CDR2: SGHDT, YYEEEE. V is TRBV5-6 and J is TRBJ1-2; 8 nucleotides line up with TRBD1. This receptor was taken from a middle-aged man in good health and CMV-seronegative. Sequenced material: PBMCs. CDR3: CASSSPGQANYGYTF. The CDR3 DNA reads as TGTGCCAGCAGCTCTCCGGGACAGGCTAACTATGGCTACACCTTC.